Listed below are T cell receptor beta chains from one sample, sequenced in a study of identical twins. TCRdb called the 5' RACE reads again in MiXCR, with one record for every CDR3 protein. This sample has around 960,000 distinct CDR3 sequences, with approximately 13% found just once. This sample also belongs to another study, concerning yellow fever vaccine responses in identical twins.

Sequenced sample: PBMCs. The receptors were sampled from a young woman in good health. The conserved cysteine and the conserved F or W are not part of the CDR3 here.

TRBV7-8,14,TRBJ2-1,ASSAESGSSYNEQF
TRBV2,15,TRBJ1-1,ASSGDRWVGADTEAF
TRBV6-5,11,TRBJ2-1,ASSYGDRAEQF
TRBV29-1,13,TRBJ2-4,SVEDSGSLKNIQY
TRBV25-1,13,TRBJ2-5,ASATSGTPQETQY
TRBV3-1,12,TRBJ1-5,ASSQAWENQPQH
TRBV7-9,14,TRBJ2-1,ASSPRTSGIDNEQF
TRBV25-1,13,TRBJ2-1,ASSHIRSSYNEQF
TRBV6-1,12,TRBJ1-2,ASIAQGIKKGYT
TRBV15,11,TRBJ2-7,ATSRDPGDEQY
TRBV7-9,12,TRBJ2-4,ASSSPGQPNIQY
TRBV29-1,9,TRBJ2-1,SVRTGNEQF
TRBV2,12,TRBJ2-4,ASTTREGLNIQY
TRBV12-3/TRBV12-4,10,TRBJ2-3,ASQTGADTQY
TRBV19,13,TRBJ2-7,ASSSLGTNTYEQY
TRBV7-8,13,TRBJ2-1,ASSSRLEGYNEQF
TRBV18,14,TRBJ2-3,ASSPPGQGSTDTQY
TRBV7-9,12,TRBJ2-1,ATVGTGGDNEQF
TRBV7-9,13,TRBJ2-1,ASSLNRGEGNEQF
TRBV24-1,16,TRBJ2-1,ATSDPRSGTSGYNEQF
TRBV12-3/TRBV12-4,11,TRBJ2-7,ASSLVTLGEQY
TRBV20-1,9,TRBJ2-1,SAMQGVSQF
TRBV28,10,TRBJ2-1,ASSLTGTPRF
TRBV18,11,TRBJ2-1,ASSPPGENEQF
TRBV24-1,16,TRBJ2-1,ATSDPSPVTSGNNEQF
TRBV10-3,12,TRBJ2-7,AISERGTSYEQY
TRBV2,13,TRBJ1-6,ASNDDRRINSPLH
TRBV11-2,11,TRBJ2-7,ASGLGLSYEQY
TRBV3-1,11,TRBJ1-2,ASSQGGNLGYT
TRBV5-1,12,TRBJ1-2,ASSLEGRDYGYT
TRBV6-5,10,TRBJ2-7,ASSSLYYEQY
TRBV15,12,TRBJ2-5,ATSASRIQETQY
TRBV4-1,13,TRBJ2-3,ASSHWTSGRDTQY
TRBV20-1,13,TRBJ2-3,SARDGGTALDTQY
TRBV20-1,9,TRBJ2-5,SAPSGGTQY
TRBV27,9,TRBJ1-2,ATTGGYGYT
TRBV10-3,14,TRBJ2-2,AISLGLAENTGELF
TRBV27,11,TRBJ2-3,ASPGTDTDTQY
TRBV2,12,TRBJ2-3,ASTLPLGSYTQY
TRBV6-4,13,TRBJ2-1,ASSEGTGEYNEQF
TRBV7-2,15,TRBJ2-3,ASSLPRQGWFTDTQY
TRBV15,10,TRBJ1-2,ATQDGNYGYT
TRBV12-3/TRBV12-4,17,TRBJ2-2,ASSLLSGRAWANTGELF
TRBV5-5,15,TRBJ1-2,ASSLASRVGQNYGYT
TRBV29-1,12,TRBJ2-7,SVASGTGVDEQY
TRBV5-6,13,TRBJ1-2,ASSSQSQEWYGYT